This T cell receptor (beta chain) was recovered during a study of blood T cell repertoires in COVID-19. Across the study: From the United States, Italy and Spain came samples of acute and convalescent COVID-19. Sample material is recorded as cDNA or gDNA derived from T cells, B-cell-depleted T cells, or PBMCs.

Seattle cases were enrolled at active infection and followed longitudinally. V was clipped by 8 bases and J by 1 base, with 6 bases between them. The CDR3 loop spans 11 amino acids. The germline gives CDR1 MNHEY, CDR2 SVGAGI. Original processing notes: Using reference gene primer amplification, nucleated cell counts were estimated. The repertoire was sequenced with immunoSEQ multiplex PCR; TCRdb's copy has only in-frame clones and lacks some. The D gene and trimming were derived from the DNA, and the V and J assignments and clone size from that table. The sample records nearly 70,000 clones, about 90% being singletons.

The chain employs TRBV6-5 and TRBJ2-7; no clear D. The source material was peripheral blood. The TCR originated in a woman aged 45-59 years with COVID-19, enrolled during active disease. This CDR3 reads CASARSYEQYF. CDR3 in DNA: TGTGCCAGCGCGAGATCCTACGAGCAGTACTTC.